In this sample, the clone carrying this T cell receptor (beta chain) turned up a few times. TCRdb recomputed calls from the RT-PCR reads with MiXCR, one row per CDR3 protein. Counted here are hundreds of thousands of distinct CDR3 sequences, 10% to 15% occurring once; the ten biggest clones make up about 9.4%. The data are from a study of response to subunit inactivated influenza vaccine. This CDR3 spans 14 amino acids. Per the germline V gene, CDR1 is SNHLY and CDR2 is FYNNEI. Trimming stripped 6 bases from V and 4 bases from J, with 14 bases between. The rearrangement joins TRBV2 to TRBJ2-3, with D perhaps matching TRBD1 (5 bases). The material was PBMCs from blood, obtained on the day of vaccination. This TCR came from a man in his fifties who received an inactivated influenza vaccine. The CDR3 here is CASRPEGVSDTQYF. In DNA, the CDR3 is TGTGCCAGCAGGCCAGAAGGGGTCTCAGATACGCAGTATTTT.